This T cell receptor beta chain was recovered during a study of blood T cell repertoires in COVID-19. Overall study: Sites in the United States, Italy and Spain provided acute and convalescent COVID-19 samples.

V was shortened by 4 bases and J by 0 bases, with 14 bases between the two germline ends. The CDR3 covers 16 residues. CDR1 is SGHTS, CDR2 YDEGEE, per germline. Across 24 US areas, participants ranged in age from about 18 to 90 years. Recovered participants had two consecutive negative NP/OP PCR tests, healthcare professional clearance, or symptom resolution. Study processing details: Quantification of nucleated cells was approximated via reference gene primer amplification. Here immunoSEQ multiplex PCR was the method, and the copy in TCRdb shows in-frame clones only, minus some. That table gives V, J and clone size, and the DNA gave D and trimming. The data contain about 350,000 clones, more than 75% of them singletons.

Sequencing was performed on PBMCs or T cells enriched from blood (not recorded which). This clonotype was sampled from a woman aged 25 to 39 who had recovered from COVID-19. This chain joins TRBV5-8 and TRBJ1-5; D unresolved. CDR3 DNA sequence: TGTGCCAGCAGCAAAGAACAGTTATATAGCAATCAGCCCCAGCATTTT. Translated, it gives CASSKEQLYSNQPQHF.